This section outlines one TCR beta chain sequence together with its context. No cognate antigen has been identified for it. Nothing much larger sits one base from this clone, and base qualities are not available. From the cysteine through the phenylalanine, the CDR3 covers 14 amino acids. Only CDR3 DNA is held: 42 bases, read in frame from base 1. The germline V gene (reference sequence) gives CDR1 as PRHDT and CDR2 as FYEKMQ. V and J lose 1 base and 4 bases, and a span of 7 bases separates them. These data come from a study of cytomegalovirus exposure and HLA in healthy donors listed by TCRdb under 2017. Concerning the study at large: An earlier analysis of several hundred of the donors reported roughly 270 Gb of sequence data and about 100 million unique TCR beta sequences from 150 million to 200 million T cells. Typing coverage differed by locus: A, B, C, DRB1 and DQB1 were typed in roughly 620-640 donors, DQA1 in approximately 520, DPA1 in some 610, and DPB1 in just under 490. In an earlier analysis of more than 550 of the donors, high-throughput TCR beta sequencing was used to judge whether each TCR beta V gene segment behaved as functional or pseudogenic. An early release covering just under 650 HLA-typed donors comprised approximately 300 gigabases of sequencing data and some 79 million unique TCR sequences. Among the 398 genotyped donors, around 79% belonged to the genetic ancestry cluster associated with self-reported Caucasian donors. A handful of DR-DQ haplotypes were treated as single units for association and clustering because of strong linkage in the cohort. The study aimed to test whether cataloging public T cell receptors could reveal signatures of past pathogen exposure. Across some 400 genotyped donors of the cohort, an average of roughly 230,000 unique TCR beta nucleotide sequences per donor were sequenced, and 15% to 20% of those sequences were non-productive. A separate validation cohort of over 95 different subjects was used in addition to the roughly 670-subject first cohort. Alongside the repertoire data, information on donor age, sex, ethnicity and CMV serostatus was compiled. HLA typing included class I and class II loci at four-digit resolution. A later analysis re-analyzed previously published TCR beta repertoires from 660 or so donors and added high-resolution HLA genotyping to study TCR occurrence patterns. All discovery cohort repertoires had been generated using a single sequencing platform. In a later genetic analysis, genome-wide SNP genotypes for about 65% of the roughly 670 donors were used, and that subset was treated as a discovery cohort. High-throughput TCR immunosequencing, statistical association of individual TCRs with disease status, and machine learning were combined to predict cytomegalovirus infection status. In the later analysis, no new phenotypic data were used to find candidate immune exposures; instead, reliance was placed on TCR beta sequences and their occurrence across donors. Using immunosequencing, the study profiled T cell repertoires from 550 to 750 subjects and related those repertoires to cytomegalovirus serostatus.

What the work shows at the level of the full study, not this receptor alone: Several of the top co-occurrence clusters appeared to be linked to parvovirus B19, influenza, CMV and Epstein-Barr virus, according to a later analysis. Some IMGT-functional V segments, including TRBV6-2 and TRBV6-3, could not be told apart with the 87-base-pair reads, so those segments were excluded. The sequencing pipeline was judged likely to have produced a cluster of highly shared sequence variants as a technical artifact. In a later analysis, most CMV-associated TCR beta chains were found to appear HLA-restricted, with HLA associations seemingly driven largely by CMV exposure. Cytomegalovirus status was reported to be diagnosed by the classifier with high specificity and sensitivity in both the original and validation cohorts. An earlier analysis of approximately 590 of the donors showed that most TCR beta V segments appeared in productive rearrangements either about 87% or about 30% of the time, which broadly matched IMGT annotations. In the study, around 150 TCR beta chains were listed as associated with cytomegalovirus. The presence/absence analyses assumed that sequencing depth was roughly uniform across donors, and that assumption may not be true. A few of the identified cytomegalovirus-associated TCR beta chains were confirmed in vitro to be specific for cytomegalovirus antigens. Roughly 15 rarely observed V segments, including chromosome 9 orphons, were excluded from the earlier analysis of just under 600 of the donors because counts were too low. In a later analysis, HLA-associated TCR beta chains showed more clonal expansion and lower generation probabilities than non-associated chains that were equally common. HLA typing was unavailable for some donors at each locus, so association tests used only the typed subset. Immune exposure information for the cohort was limited to CMV serostatus. A further reported finding was that TCR beta sequences accurately predicted the HLA-A and HLA-B alleles for most subjects in the first cohort. The cohort was sequenced for TCR beta chains only, and without alpha or paired-chain data the features that could be detected were limited. It was suggested by the authors that the approach could potentially be generalized to other disease states and immunological phenotypes. A later genetic analysis reported fewer N-insertions in productive TCRs among donors in an Asian-associated ancestry cluster than the approximately 670-donor mean. A later analysis found that TCR association rates varied across HLA loci, with DRB1 alleles showing the most associated TCRs and HLA-C alleles the fewest. Linkage disequilibrium might explain the correlated functional status among segregating V segments, but an unknown experimental factor could not be ruled out. Specific HLA alleles were associated with over 15,000 TCR beta sequences at a false discovery rate of 0.05 in a later analysis. Most TCR sequences were seen in very few donors, while some public TCRs were found in many individuals. When HLA alleles, especially DR and DQ, strongly co-occurred, attributing TCR associations to individual alleles was difficult. An association between a missense DCLRE1C variant and V-gene and J-gene trimming of TCR beta chains was found in a later genetic analysis and replicated in an independent cohort.

The cohort consisted of 670 or so healthy bone marrow donors. All cohort members were sampled while nominally healthy, although unrecorded immune exposures were likely present. The donor tested CMV seropositive and was one of the 289 seropositive cohort members. A peripheral blood sample was provided by each donor, and peripheral blood mononuclear cells were used for TCR beta sequencing. The Qiagen DNeasy Blood Extraction Kit was used to extract genomic DNA from the blood cell samples. The method behind the library was the immunoSEQ multiplex PCR assay. The multiplex PCR relied on a mix of 60 forward primers for TCR Vbeta segments and 13 reverse primers for TCR Jbeta segments. The CDR3 region of rearranged TCR beta genes was amplified from genomic DNA by a multiplex PCR assay. The amplified TCR beta libraries were sequenced on the Illumina HiSeq System as 87-base-pair reads. Per the authors' processing: A later analysis counted approximately 74 million unique TCR beta chains across the 600 to 850 repertoires, and 9.5 million to 11 million of these chains were shared by at least two donors. Raw reads were error-corrected and collapsed into unique sequences with a nearest-neighbor algorithm that merged closely related sequences to remove PCR and sequencing errors. Alignment of CDR3 sequences to IMGT reference sequences was used to assign V, D and J gene segments. Each retained sequence needed at least a six-nucleotide match to both a V gene segment and a J gene segment. Rearrangements were called productive when the CDR3 lacked stop codons and stayed in frame with V and J; all others were non-productive. CDR3 was defined by IMGT convention, running from the second conserved V-encoded cysteine to the conserved J-encoded phenylalanine. The earlier analysis of fewer than 700 of the donors excluded sequences that lacked an unambiguous match to a single V gene segment. In an earlier analysis of some 590 of the donors, a V segment was called functional when productive rearrangements were above 56.7%, and segregating when the standard deviation between donors exceeded 5%. A statistical classification framework was built for diagnosing cytomegalovirus status from the catalog of TCR beta chain sequences. In a later analysis, V and J genes were assigned by comparing TCR nucleotide sequences against IMGT/GENE-DB human TR gene sequences. A later analysis assigned CDR3 sequences and most-parsimonious VDJ recombination scenarios with the TCRdist pipeline. In a later analysis, each TCR beta chain was defined by its CDR3 amino acid sequence together with its V-gene family, and reads without a unique V-gene family were excluded. As a way to deal with suspected cross-contamination and a sequencing artifact, a later analysis dropped 592 nucleotide sequences that were highly shared and had low generation probability. In a later analysis, a clonal expansion index for each public chain was calculated from normalized within-repertoire ranks of inferred template counts. Generation probabilities in a later analysis came from a VDJ recombination model fitted to out-of-frame rearrangements, and those results were checked against IGoR. In a later analysis, hypergeometric tests were used to score TCR-TCR, TCR-HLA and TCR-CMV co-occurrence, with a repertoire-size bias correction applied to TCR pairs. False discovery rates were estimated in a later analysis by permuting HLA or CMV assignments 20 times. In a later analysis, co-occurring TCRs were grouped using DBSCAN, and TCRdist sequence similarity was added for clustering within HLA-allele-positive subsets. Co-occurrence clustering excluded repertoires with fewer than 30,000 or more than 120,000 public chains, plus five with anomalous nucleotide sharing. Entries here come from immuneACCESS through TCRdb and include only in-frame sequences with V and J called. Some clones fail to appear in such tables; in the studies checked, an unresolved V gene covers under half of the shortfall, and the cause of the remainder is unknown. V and J calls plus clone size are reproduced from that table; the DNA served to infer D and trimming. The sample table records roughly 150,000 clones; 64% of these occur just once. Around 3% of the sample goes to the ten largest clones.

The chain employs TRBV13 and TRBJ2-2; TRBD2 is possibly the D segment (5 matching bases). This receptor was obtained from a young woman in good health and CMV-seropositive. The sample was PBMCs. Read as DNA, the sequence is TGTGCCAGCAGCTTAGCGGGGATCACCGGGGAGCTGTTTTTT. This gives the protein CASSLAGITGELFF.